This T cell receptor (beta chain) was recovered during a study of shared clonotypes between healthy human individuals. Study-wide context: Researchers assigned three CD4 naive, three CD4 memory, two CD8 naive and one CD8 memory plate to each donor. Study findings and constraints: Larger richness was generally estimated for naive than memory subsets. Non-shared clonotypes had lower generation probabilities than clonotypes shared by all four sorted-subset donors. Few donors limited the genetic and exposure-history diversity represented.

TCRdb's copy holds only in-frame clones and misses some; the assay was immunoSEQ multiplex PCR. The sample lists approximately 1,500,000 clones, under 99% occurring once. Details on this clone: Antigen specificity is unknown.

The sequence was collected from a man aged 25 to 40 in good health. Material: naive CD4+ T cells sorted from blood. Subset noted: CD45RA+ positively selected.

The CDR3 region is CASSPGSGRGTGELFF. The CDR3 DNA follows: TGTGCCAGCTCACCCGGAAGCGGGAGAGGCACCGGGGAGCTGTTTTTT. This sequence joins TRBV18 and TRBJ2-2; 8 nucleotides line up with TRBD2. The CDR3 is 16 residues long. Trimming cost V 3 bases and J 4 bases; bases outside gene matches: 7. CDR1 and CDR2 (germline): KGHSH, LQKENI.